The 32 T cell receptor beta chains listed next were all sequenced from one sample in a study of T cell repertoires in cytomegalovirus infection. TCRdb processed the reads anew with MiXCR; each CDR3 protein has one entry. The table lists about 830,000 distinct CDR3 sequences, less than 35% of them singletons. No antigen has been assigned to these receptors. This sample comprised cultured CD8+ T cells from PBMCs, obtained from culture after CMV antigen stimulation. Source of these receptors: a human donor in good health (CMV status not recorded). Some clones in this sample may be carry-over from other donors' samples.

This clonotype was seen ten or more times. The gene calls are TRBV6-5 and TRBJ2-7, with D unclear. Trimming removed 0 bases at V and 0 bases at J, with 6 bases between. Germline V gene data show CDR1 as MNHEY and CDR2 as SVGAGI. The CDR3 runs to 14 residues. CDR3: CASSYSPHSYEQYF. DNA for the CDR3: TGTGCCAGCAGTTACTCGCCTCACTCCTACGAGCAGTACTTC.

This clonotype was observed at least ten times. V and J are TRBV27 and TRBJ1-5, with D tentatively TRBD1 (6 bases). The V gene's germline CDR1 is MNHEY and CDR2 SMNVEV (reference sequence). The V gene lost 6 bases and the J gene lost 0 bases, with 9 bases spanning the gap. CDR3 length: 14 amino acids. This CDR3 is CASSLQGSNQPQHF. The CDR3, as DNA: TGTGCCAGCAGCCTACAGGGTAGCAATCAGCCCCAGCATTTT.

V and J are TRBV14 and TRBJ1-3; a possible D gene is TRBD1 (5 bases). The germline V gene encodes CDR1 SGHDN and CDR2 FVKESK. The CDR3 runs 16 residues. Trimming shortened V by 4 bases and J by 0 bases, and 13 bases separated the two germline ends. In DNA, the CDR3 is TGTGCCAGCAGCCCTAGACAGTCCCGCTCTGGAAACACCATATATTTT. Encoded protein: CASSPRQSRSGNTIYF.

This clonotype showed up just a few times. Its ends do not fully match the called genes, so a read error is possible. The J gene is TRBJ2-3, the V gene TRBV3-1, with D possibly matching TRBD2 (7 bases). Germline-derived CDR1 and CDR2 are LGHDT and YNNKEL (reference sequence). The CDR3 spans 18 residues. CDR3 amino acids: CASSPSGGQLHRLSSADF. The CDR3 bases are TGTGCCAGCAGCCCATCGGGAGGACAGTTGCACAGATTGTCCTCGGCGGATTTT.

The CDR3 region is CASSQDWGEGETQYF. The CDR3 region has the DNA TGCGCCAGCAGCCAAGATTGGGGGGAGGGAGAGACCCAGTACTTC. The chain carries TRBV4-1 and TRBJ2-5, with TRBD2 identical over 7 bases. Per germline, CDR1 MGHRA and CDR2 YSYEKL. V was pared by 0 bases and J by 4 bases, with 5 bases of the junction left unmatched. This CDR3 has 15 residues.

In the case of this clonotype: A clone one base away is much larger, so this may be a read error. J is TRBJ2-5 and V is TRBV12-3 or TRBV12-4, with D possibly called TRBD1 or TRBD2 (6 bases each). CDR3 size: 16 residues. The CDR3, as DNA: TGTGTCAGCAGTTTCGATCCCGGGGGCACAAGAGAGACCCAGTACTTC. It specifies CVSSFDPGGTRETQYF.

The V call is TRBV7-8, the J call TRBJ2-7, with 10 bases fitting TRBD2. Germline V gives CDR1 SGHVS, CDR2 FQNEAQ. The junction had 3 bases not matched to a gene; V was cut back by 1 base and J by 0 bases. This CDR3 has 16 amino acids. CDR3 nucleotides: TGTGCCAGCAGCTTAGTTACTAGCGGGGACTCCTACGAGCAGTACTTC. The encoded protein is CASSLVTSGDSYEQYF.

This clonotype was counted many times. The chain employs TRBV7-8 and TRBJ2-1; D may correspond to TRBD1 or TRBD2 (6 bases each). V was clipped by 5 bases and J by 5 bases, with 7 bases between them. This CDR3 is built from 12 residues. CDR1 is SGHVS, CDR2 FQNEAQ, per germline. CDR3 protein: CASSGGHNEQFF. The CDR3 region has the DNA TGTGCCAGCAGCGGGGGGCACAATGAGCAGTTCTTC.

This clonotype occurred a few times. The chain uses TRBV12-3 or TRBV12-4 and TRBJ1-2, with a possible D match to TRBD1 (6 bases). V lost 6 bases and J lost 8, with 16 bases in between. The CDR3 covers 13 residues. The CDR3 is CASSPTGSGGYTF. The DNA for the CDR3 is TGTGCCAGCAGCCCGACAGGATCAGGAGGCTACACCTTC.

This clonotype has a handful of counts. The V call is TRBV7-6, the J call TRBJ2-1; TRBD1 matches at 8 bases. The V gene end was trimmed by 5 bases and the J gene end by 4 bases; junction bases not matched to a gene: 13. CDR3 length: 17 amino acids. Germline lookup yields CDR1 SGHVS and CDR2 FNYEAQ. CDR3 in DNA: TGTGCCAGCAGCCAAAGGATCGGGACAGGAGAATACAATGAGCAGTTCTTC. Translating gives CASSQRIGTGEYNEQFF.

This chain links TRBV28 with TRBJ2-3, with 15 positions matching TRBD2. Germline V gene sequence: CDR1 MDHEN, CDR2 SYDVKM. There are 17 residues in the CDR3. The J segment lost 2 bases and the V segment lost 8 bases, leaving 8 bases of the junction unmatched. The CDR3 region is CASAGTSGGPNTDTQYF. The CDR3 DNA reads TGTGCCAGCGCCGGGACTAGCGGGGGGCCTAACACAGATACGCAGTATTTT.

This chain connects TRBV7-9 to TRBJ2-1; maybe TRBD1 (6 bases). Trimming removed 5 bases at V and 2 bases at J, with 16 bases between. The CDR3 loop spans 16 amino acids. The germline gives CDR1 SEHNR, CDR2 FQNEAQ (reference sequence). The CDR3 DNA reads TGTGCCAGCAGCGCGCCCCCAGGGGAGCCCTACAATGAGCAGTTCTTC. Protein sequence: CASSAPPGEPYNEQFF.

This clonotype was detected ten times or more. CDR3 in DNA: TGTGCCAGCACCGCCGGGACATCCGAAGCTTTCTTT. This encodes CASTAGTSEAFF. The chain combines TRBV12-3 or TRBV12-4 with TRBJ1-1, with D perhaps TRBD1 (6 bases). V was clipped by 7 bases and J by 8 bases, with 14 bases between them. The CDR3 sequence is 12 residues long.

This chain uses TRBV6-5 with TRBJ1-2; the D gene is possibly TRBD1 (6 bases). Germline V lookup: CDR1 MNHEY, CDR2 SVGAGI. Deletions cut 7 bases from V and 3 bases from J, with 15 bases between. This CDR3 contains 14 residues. Here the CDR3 reads CASTFGGGHYGYTF. The CDR3 coding sequence is TGTGCCAGCACTTTCGGGGGCGGCCACTATGGCTACACCTTC.

This clonotype has just a few counts. The chain combines TRBV7-3 with TRBJ2-5; 8 bases align to TRBD2. The germline V gene encodes CDR1 SGHTA and CDR2 FQGTGA. There are 15 residues in the CDR3. V trimming: 4 bases; J trimming: 4 bases; junction bases outside the gene matches: 8. CDR3 bases: TGTGCCAGCAGCTCCGGGGGGGGCCGGGGAGAGACCCAGTACTTC. This gives the protein CASSSGGGRGETQYF.

This clonotype was recorded many times. The chain recombines TRBV7-8 with TRBJ2-3; 8 bases are a match to TRBD2. Trimming cost V 0 bases and J 6 bases; bases outside gene matches: 17. This CDR3 is 19 amino acids long. Per the germline V gene, CDR1 is SGHVS and CDR2 is FQNEAQ. The CDR3 spells CASSLAARGVLRLGDTQYF. The CDR3 DNA follows: TGTGCCAGCAGCTTAGCGGCGCGGGGGGTGCTCAGGCTCGGGGATACGCAGTATTTT.

This clonotype was observed a handful of times. This sequence joins TRBV9 and TRBJ1-4; no reliable D call. Germline V gene lookup returns CDR1 SGDLS and CDR2 YYNGEE. The CDR3 covers 16 residues. V dropped 4 bases and J dropped 0 bases, with 13 bases sitting between them. CDR3 in amino acids: CASSNLGRATNEKLFF. The CDR3 DNA reads TGTGCCAGCAGCAACCTTGGGCGGGCAACTAATGAAAAACTGTTTTTT.

This clonotype came up a few times. The gene calls are TRBV4-1 and TRBJ2-3, with 8 bases that match TRBD1. The CDR3 extends over 16 amino acids. Germline V lookup: CDR1 MGHRA, CDR2 YSYEKL. Losses at the gene ends were 0 bases for V and 3 bases for J; bases not matched to a gene: 5. This CDR3 reads CASSQESGGLTDTQYF. In DNA, the CDR3 is TGCGCCAGCAGCCAAGAGTCAGGGGGCTTAACAGATACGCAGTATTTT.

The chain recombines TRBV6-2 or TRBV6-3 with TRBJ1-5, with a tentative D call TRBD1 (5 bases). The CDR3 spans 15 residues. CDR1 is MNHEY, CDR2 SVGEGT, per germline. Deletions cut 1 base from V and 5 bases from J, with 12 bases between. The CDR3 loop is CASSYLWDGDQPQHF. The CDR3 DNA sequence: TGTGCCAGCAGTTACTTATGGGACGGGGATCAGCCCCAGCATTTT.

The V and J genes are TRBV27 and TRBJ2-2, with 8 bases that match TRBD1. After removal of 2 bases from V and 7 bases from J, the junction contained 6 bases not matched to a gene. CDR3 size: 15 residues. In germline, CDR1 is MNHEY, CDR2 SMNVEV (reference sequence). CDR3 protein: CASSLDGQGSGELFF. The DNA of the CDR3 is TGTGCCAGCAGTTTAGATGGACAGGGCAGCGGGGAGCTGTTTTTT.

This clonotype turned up a few times. The rearrangement joins TRBV7-2 to TRBJ1-2; D possibly corresponds to TRBD1 (5 bases). CDR3 length: 15 amino acids. CDR1 is SGHTA and CDR2 is FQGNSA in the germline V gene. V shed 1 base and J shed 5 bases, with 14 bases lying between them. The CDR3 sequence is CASSLGDGLRYGYTF. In DNA, the CDR3 is TGTGCCAGCAGCTTAGGGGACGGACTTAGGTATGGCTACACCTTC.

The chain carries TRBV6-2 or TRBV6-3 and TRBJ2-7; D not certain. This CDR3 spans 16 amino acids. Germline V CDR1 and CDR2: MNHEY, SVGEGT. Trimming took 2 bases from V and 0 from J, leaving 14 bases between them. CDR3 residues: CASSYRVGWSSYEQYV. DNA for the CDR3: TGTGCCAGCAGTTACCGGGTCGGCTGGAGCTCCTACGAGCAGTACGTC.

This clonotype was observed a few times. The rearrangement links TRBV18 to TRBJ1-2, with D possibly matching TRBD1 (6 bases). CDR1 is KGHSH, CDR2 LQKENI, per germline. This CDR3 has 15 residues. Between the trimmed V and J ends, which lost 2 bases and 4 bases, there was a span of 14 bases. The CDR3 DNA is TGTGCCAGCTCACCAACGGGGGCGCTGGGCTATGGCTACACCTTC. This codes for CASSPTGALGYGYTF. The variable domain in full, completed from reference TRBV18 and TRBJ1-2, reads NAGVMQNPRHLVRRRGQEARLRCSPMKGHSHVYWYRQLPEEGLKFMVYLQKENIIDESGMPKERFSAEFPKEGPSILRIQQVVRGDSAAYFCASSPTGALGYGYTFGSGTRLTVV.

V is TRBV19 and J is TRBJ2-5; D unresolved. Germline loops: CDR1 LNHDA, CDR2 SQIVND (reference sequence). Deletions cut 5 bases from V and 1 base from J, with 11 bases between. CDR3 size: 14 residues. The chain's CDR3 is CASSPNRVQETQYF. The CDR3 bases are TGTGCCAGTAGTCCAAACAGAGTCCAAGAGACCCAGTACTTC. Variable domain in full (rest from reference TRBV19 and TRBJ2-5): DGGITQSPKYLFRKEGQNVTLSCEQNLNHDAMYWYRQDPGQGLRLIYYSQIVNDFQKGDIAEGYSVSREKKESFPLTVTSAQKNPTAFYLCASSPNRVQETQYFGPGTRLLVL.

This clonotype came up a few times. This chain uses TRBV20-1 with TRBJ2-3, with D perhaps TRBD2 (6 bases). Trimming took 0 bases from V and 6 from J, leaving 22 bases between them. The CDR3 loop spans 17 amino acids. Germline assignment: CDR1 DFQATT and CDR2 SNEGSKA (reference sequence). The CDR3 loop reads CSARDLGGPRLADTQYF. Written as DNA, the CDR3 is TGCAGTGCTAGAGATCTCGGGGGACCCAGACTCGCGGATACGCAGTATTTT.

This clonotype was seen a handful of times. V gene TRBV6-6 combines with J gene TRBJ1-2; weak D call: TRBD1 (5 bases). This CDR3 is built from 15 residues. Per germline, CDR1 MNHNY and CDR2 SVGAGI (reference sequence). Trimming removed 8 bases from V and 0 bases from J, with 16 bases in between. Written as DNA, the CDR3 is TGTGCCAGCGGCGCAGGGAGGAGGGCTAACTATGGCTACACCTTC. It translates to CASGAGRRANYGYTF.

This clonotype was observed a few times. The chain joins TRBV6-6 to TRBJ1-5; D is unresolved. Per germline, CDR1 MNHNY and CDR2 SVGAGI (reference sequence). CDR3 length equals 15 residues. Trimming left V 2 bases short and J 6 bases short, with 14 bases between. The CDR3 is CASSYVGEEGQPQHF. Here the CDR3 DNA reads TGTGCCAGCAGTTACGTGGGTGAAGAAGGTCAGCCCCAGCATTTT.

The chain combines TRBV27 with TRBJ2-6; D is unresolved. V was shortened by 2 bases and J by 0 bases, with 5 bases between the two germline ends. This CDR3 contains 15 residues. In germline, CDR1 is MNHEY, CDR2 SMNVEV (reference sequence). CDR3 sequence reads: CASSLGNSGANVLTF. The CDR3 coding sequence is TGTGCCAGCAGTTTAGGTAACTCTGGGGCCAACGTCCTGACTTTC.

The genes are TRBV20-1 and TRBJ1-2; D is unclear. The CDR3 is 16 amino acids. From germline, CDR1 is DFQATT and CDR2 SNEGSKA (reference sequence). The V gene lost 4 bases and the J gene lost 2 bases, with 20 bases spanning the gap. This CDR3 is CSATLGQGGLNYGYTF. DNA for the CDR3: TGCAGTGCTACCCTAGGGCAAGGAGGGTTAAACTATGGCTACACCTTC.

The V call is TRBV5-4, the J call TRBJ2-7; a weak D match, TRBD1 (7 bases). From germline, CDR1 is SGHNT and CDR2 YYREEE (reference sequence). This CDR3 contains 14 residues. Deletions cut 4 bases from V and 3 bases from J, with 14 bases between. Here the CDR3 reads CASSPDREDYEQYV. CDR3 DNA sequence: TGTGCCAGCAGCCCAGACAGGGAGGACTACGAGCAGTACGTC.

This clonotype was detected many times. This chain connects TRBV6-5 to TRBJ1-6; 9 positions match TRBD1. With 10 bases clipped from V and 10 bases from J, the junction kept 14 bases outside the gene matches. Germline V CDR1 and CDR2: MNHEY, SVGAGI. The CDR3 extends over 15 amino acids. The CDR3 DNA reads TGTGCCACACGATTGGGGGACAGGGCCGTGTCACCCCTCCACTTT. Translated, it gives CATRLGDRAVSPLHF.

This clonotype was seen many times. V and J are TRBV7-8 and TRBJ2-1, with 16 bases fitting TRBD2. Germline V gene sequence: CDR1 SGHVS, CDR2 FQNEAQ. The CDR3 covers 20 residues. The trim removed 2 bases at V and 5 bases at J, leaving 12 bases unmatched. The CDR3 region is CASSLSPSGTSGGADNEQFF. The CDR3 nucleotides read TGTGCCAGCAGCTTAAGTCCCTCCGGGACTAGCGGGGGGGCTGACAATGAGCAGTTCTTC.